This T cell receptor beta chain emerged from a study of T cell responses to AZD1222 COVID-19 vaccine. Study summary: Pooling covered second doses at about 4 or about 12 weeks. Study-wide findings and caveats: Only 5 or 6 individuals given AZD1222 were seropositive at baseline.

V was shortened by 2 bases and J by 0 bases, with 10 bases between the two germline ends. Germline CDR1 is SGHNT and CDR2 is YYREEE (reference sequence). The CDR3 runs 15 residues. Note on this clone: Its antigen is not known.

Clones were read by immunoSEQ multiplex PCR, and TCRdb kept only the in-frame ones, dropping some. The sample contains roughly 150,000 clones, about 92% of which appear only once. Sequenced here: peripheral blood, sampled on day 0 of AZD1222 vaccination. The source of this sequence is an adult in good health. The chain employs TRBV5-4 and TRBJ2-3; D gene ambiguous. The CDR3 DNA sequence: TGTGCCAGCAGCTTCCTGGGGTTGAGCACAGATACGCAGTATTTT. The encoded protein is CASSFLGLSTDTQYF.